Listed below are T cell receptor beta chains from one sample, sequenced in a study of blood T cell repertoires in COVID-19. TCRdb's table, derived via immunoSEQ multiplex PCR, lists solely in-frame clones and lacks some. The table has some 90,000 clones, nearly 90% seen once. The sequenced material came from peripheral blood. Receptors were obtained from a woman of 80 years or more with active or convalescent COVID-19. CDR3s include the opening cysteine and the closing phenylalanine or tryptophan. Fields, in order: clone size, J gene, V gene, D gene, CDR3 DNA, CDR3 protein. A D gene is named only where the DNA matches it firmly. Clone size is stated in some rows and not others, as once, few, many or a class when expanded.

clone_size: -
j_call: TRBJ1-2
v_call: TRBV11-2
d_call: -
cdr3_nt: TGTGCCAGCAGCCCCTCGGGGGACTATGGCTACACCTTC
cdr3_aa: CASSPSGDYGYTF

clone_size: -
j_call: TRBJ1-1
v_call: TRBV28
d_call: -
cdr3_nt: TGTGCCAGCAGTTTGACCCGAGTACAGGCCCAAGCTTTCTTT
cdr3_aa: CASSLTRVQAQAFF

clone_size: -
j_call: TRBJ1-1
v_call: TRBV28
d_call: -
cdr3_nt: TGTGCCAGCAGTTTCCCGACCGACAAGAACACTGAAGCTTTCTTT
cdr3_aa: CASSFPTDKNTEAFF

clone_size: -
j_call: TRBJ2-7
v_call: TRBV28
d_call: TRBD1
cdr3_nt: TGTGCCAGCAGTTTACCCTTTTCGATCGCCAGGGGGATCTACGAGCAGTACTTC
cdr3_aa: CASSLPFSIARGIYEQYF

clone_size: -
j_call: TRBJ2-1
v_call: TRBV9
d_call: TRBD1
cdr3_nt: TGTGCCAGCAGCGTAGAACAGGGGGGAAATGAGCAGTTCTTC
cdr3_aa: CASSVEQGGNEQFF

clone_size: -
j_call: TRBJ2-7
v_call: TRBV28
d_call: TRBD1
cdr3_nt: TGTGCCAGCAGATCGACAGGGATCCCCTACGAGCAGTACTTC
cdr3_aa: CASRSTGIPYEQYF

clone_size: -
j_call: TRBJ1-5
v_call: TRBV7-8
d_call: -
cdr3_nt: TGTGCCAGCAGCTTAGACATGGGAGGTCAGCCCCAGCATTTT
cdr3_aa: CASSLDMGGQPQHF

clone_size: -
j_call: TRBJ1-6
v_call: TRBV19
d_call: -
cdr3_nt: TGTGCCAGTAGTATTCAGGGTCTCCGTTCACCCCTCCACTTT
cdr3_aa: CASSIQGLRSPLHF

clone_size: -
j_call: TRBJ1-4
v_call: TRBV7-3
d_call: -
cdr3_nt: TGTGCCAGCAGGGGGCCCCATGAAAAACTGTTTTTT
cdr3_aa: CASRGPHEKLFF

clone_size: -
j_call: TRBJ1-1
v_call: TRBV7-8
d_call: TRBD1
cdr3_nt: TGTGCCAGCAGCTTAGGGGACAGGGTATCGGGAGCTTTCTTT
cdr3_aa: CASSLGDRVSGAFF

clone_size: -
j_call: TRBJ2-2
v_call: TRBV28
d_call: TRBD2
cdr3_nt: TGTGCCAGCAGGGGAGATAGCGGGAGTAATATCGGGGAGCTGTTTTTT
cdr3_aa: CASRGDSGSNIGELFF

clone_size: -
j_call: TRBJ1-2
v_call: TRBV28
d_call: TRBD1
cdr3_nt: TGTGCCAGCTACTCGGGACAGGGATTGGGTGGCTACACCTTC
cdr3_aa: CASYSGQGLGGYTF

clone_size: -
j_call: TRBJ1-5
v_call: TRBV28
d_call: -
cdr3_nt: TGTGCCAGCAGTTTCGGGCAGGGGCGCAATCAGCCCCAGCATTTT
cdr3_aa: CASSFGQGRNQPQHF

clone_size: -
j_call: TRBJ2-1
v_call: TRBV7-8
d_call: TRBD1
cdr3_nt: TGTGCCAGCAGCTTCAGGGGGCGGTCGAGTTACAATGAGCAGTTCTTC
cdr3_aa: CASSFRGRSSYNEQFF

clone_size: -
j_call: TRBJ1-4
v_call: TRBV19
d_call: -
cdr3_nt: TGTGCCAGTAGTATTGGAGGTACTAATGAAAAACTGTTTTTT
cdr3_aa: CASSIGGTNEKLFF

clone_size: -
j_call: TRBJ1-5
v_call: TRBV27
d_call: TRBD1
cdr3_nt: TGTGCCAGCAGACCGACAGGGCAAAATCAGCCCCAGCATTTT
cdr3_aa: CASRPTGQNQPQHF

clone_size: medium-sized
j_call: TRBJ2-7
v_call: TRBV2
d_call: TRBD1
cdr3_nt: TGTGCCAGCACCGGGACAGTTCGAAGGAACTCCTACGAGCAGTACTTC
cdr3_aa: CASTGTVRRNSYEQYF

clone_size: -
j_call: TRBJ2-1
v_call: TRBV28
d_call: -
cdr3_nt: TGTGCCAGCAGTTTGTACGGGACTTTTGGCGATGAGCAGTTCTTC
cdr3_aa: CASSLYGTFGDEQFF

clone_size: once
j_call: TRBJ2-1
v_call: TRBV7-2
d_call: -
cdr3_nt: TGTGCCACCTCGACTAGGGGGGGATACAATGAGCAGTTCTTC
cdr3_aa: CATSTRGGYNEQFF

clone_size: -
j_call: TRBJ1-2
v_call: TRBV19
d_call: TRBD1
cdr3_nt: TGTGCCAGTAGTACGTCCACAGGGGGTCTCGTGATCGGGTATGGCTACACCTTC
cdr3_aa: CASSTSTGGLVIGYGYTF

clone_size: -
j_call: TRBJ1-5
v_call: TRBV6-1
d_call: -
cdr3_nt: TGTGCCAGCAGTGATAGAGGTAATCAGCCCCAGCATTTT
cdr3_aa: CASSDRGNQPQHF

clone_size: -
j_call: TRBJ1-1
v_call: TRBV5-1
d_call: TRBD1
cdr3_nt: TGCGCCAGCAGCTCGCAGGGGGCAGACACTGAAGCTTTCTTT
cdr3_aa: CASSSQGADTEAFF

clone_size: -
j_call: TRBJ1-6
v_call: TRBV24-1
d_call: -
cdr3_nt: TGTGCCAGAAACAGGCGCTCGGATTATAATTCACCCCTCCACTTT
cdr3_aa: CARNRRSDYNSPLHF

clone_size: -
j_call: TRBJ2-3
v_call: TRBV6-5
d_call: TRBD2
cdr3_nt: TGTGCCAGCGGAGCGGGAGGTGAGGATACGCAGTATTTT
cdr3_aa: CASGAGGEDTQYF

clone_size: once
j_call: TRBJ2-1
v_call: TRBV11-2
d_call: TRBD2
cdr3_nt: TGTGCCAGCAGCCGGGGGCTAGCGGGGTTGGATGAGCAGTTCTTC
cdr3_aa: CASSRGLAGLDEQFF

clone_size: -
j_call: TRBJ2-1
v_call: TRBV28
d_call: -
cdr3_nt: TGTGCCAGCACCCTAGGGGGGACAGTGTACAATGAGCAGTTCTTC
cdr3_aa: CASTLGGTVYNEQFF

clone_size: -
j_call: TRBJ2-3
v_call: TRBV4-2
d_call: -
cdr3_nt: TGTGCCAGCAGCCAAGAGGCAAGCACAGATACGCAGTATTTT
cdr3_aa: CASSQEASTDTQYF

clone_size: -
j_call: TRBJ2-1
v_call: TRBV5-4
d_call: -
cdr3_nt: TGTGCCAGCAGCCCCACCGGACTTAAGCCATACAATGAGCAGTTCTTC
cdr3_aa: CASSPTGLKPYNEQFF

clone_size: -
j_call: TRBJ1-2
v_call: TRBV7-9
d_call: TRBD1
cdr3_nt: TGTGCCAGCAGCTGGACAGGGAATTATGGCTACACCTTC
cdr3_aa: CASSWTGNYGYTF

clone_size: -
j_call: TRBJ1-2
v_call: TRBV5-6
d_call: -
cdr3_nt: TGTGCCAGCAGCTTGGGAGGGTTTGGTGGCTACACCTTC
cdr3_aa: CASSLGGFGGYTF

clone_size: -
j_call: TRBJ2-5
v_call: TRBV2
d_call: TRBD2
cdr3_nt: TGTGCCGTGGGGGGGGACCAAGAGACCCAGTACTTC
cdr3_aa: CAVGGDQETQYF

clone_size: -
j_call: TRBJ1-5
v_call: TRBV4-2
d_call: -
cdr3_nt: TGTGCCAGCAGCCAAGCGGGGGGAAACAATCAGCCCCAGCATTTT
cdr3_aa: CASSQAGGNNQPQHF

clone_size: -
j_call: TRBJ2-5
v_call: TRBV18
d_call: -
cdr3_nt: TGTGCCAGCTCACCTAAAGAGACCCAGTACTTC
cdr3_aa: CASSPKETQYF

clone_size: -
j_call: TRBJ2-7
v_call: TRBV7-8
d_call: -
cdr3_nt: TGTGCCAGCAGCCCCGGCTACGAGCAGTACTTC
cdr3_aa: CASSPGYEQYF

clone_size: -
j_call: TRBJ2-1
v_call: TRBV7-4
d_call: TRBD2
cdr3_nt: TGTGCCAGCAGCTTAAGGGCCCTAGCGGCAATAAGGATATCCTACAATGAGCAGTTCTTC
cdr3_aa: CASSLRALAAIRISYNEQFF

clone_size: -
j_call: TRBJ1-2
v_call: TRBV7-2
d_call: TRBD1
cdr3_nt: TGTGCCAGCAAGGGACAGCAAGACTATGGCTACACCTTC
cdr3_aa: CASKGQQDYGYTF

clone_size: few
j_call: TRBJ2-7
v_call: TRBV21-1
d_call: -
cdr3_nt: TGTGCCAGCAGCAAAGTTTCCAGCGGGAGGCTCGACTCGCAGTACTTC
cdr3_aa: CASSKVSSGRLDSQYF

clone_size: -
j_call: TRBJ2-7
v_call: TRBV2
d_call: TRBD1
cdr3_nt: TGTGCCAGCCTCCAACAGGGGGCCAGCTACGAGCAGTACTTC
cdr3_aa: CASLQQGASYEQYF

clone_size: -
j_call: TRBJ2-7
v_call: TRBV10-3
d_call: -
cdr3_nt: TGTGCCATCAGTGAGTCGACCTTGGCTTCGGGGTTTCAGGAGCAGTACTTC
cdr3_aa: CAISESTLASGFQEQYF

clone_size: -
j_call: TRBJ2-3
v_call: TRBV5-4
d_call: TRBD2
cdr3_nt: TGTGCCAGCAGCTTGGACAGCGGGGTGGGTACAGATACGCAGTATTTT
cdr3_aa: CASSLDSGVGTDTQYF

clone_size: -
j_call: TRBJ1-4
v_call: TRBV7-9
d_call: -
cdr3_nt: TGTGCCAGCAGCTTAGCTGGGAGTTTGGATGAAAAACTGTTTTTT
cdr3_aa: CASSLAGSLDEKLFF